This is a list of T cell receptor beta chains from one sample in a study of blood T cell repertoires in COVID-19. Profiled with immunoSEQ multiplex PCR; TCRdb holds only in-frame clones, not every one. This table holds about 150,000 clones, approximately 90% found once. The sample taken for sequencing was peripheral blood. The receptors were gathered from a woman in her seventies with acute or convalescent COVID-19. CDR3s include the opening cysteine and the closing phenylalanine or tryptophan. Each record gives: J gene, V gene, CDR3 protein.

J gene: TRBJ2-2; V gene: TRBV7-9; CDR3 protein: CASSPGAGNTGELFF
J gene: TRBJ2-3; V gene: TRBV10-2; CDR3 protein: CASKIGGADTQYF
J gene: TRBJ2-1; V gene: TRBV12-3/TRBV12-4; CDR3 protein: CASSLLGYNEQFF
J gene: TRBJ2-3; V gene: TRBV4-2; CDR3 protein: CASSQGSSGGADTQYF
J gene: TRBJ2-3; V gene: TRBV12-3/TRBV12-4; CDR3 protein: CASLFLSGNTQYF
J gene: TRBJ2-1; V gene: TRBV25-1; CDR3 protein: CASSEPQGADNEQFF
J gene: TRBJ2-2; V gene: TRBV7-2; CDR3 protein: CASSLRLGQGVSGELFF
J gene: TRBJ1-5; V gene: TRBV5-4; CDR3 protein: CASSDWVVQPQHF
J gene: TRBJ1-1; V gene: TRBV18; CDR3 protein: CASSPLARGDTEAFF
J gene: TRBJ2-1; V gene: TRBV30; CDR3 protein: CAYKSGGYNEQFF
J gene: TRBJ1-6; V gene: TRBV30; CDR3 protein: CAWSVLRGRVSPLHF
J gene: TRBJ1-3; V gene: TRBV5-1; CDR3 protein: CASSSDTAAGNTIYF
J gene: TRBJ2-2; V gene: TRBV1; CDR3 protein: CTSSQRTGELFF
J gene: TRBJ1-2; V gene: TRBV4-1; CDR3 protein: CASSQEGQAADGYTF
J gene: TRBJ1-1; V gene: TRBV6-6; CDR3 protein: CASGIQGGRNTEAFF
J gene: TRBJ1-2; V gene: TRBV6-6; CDR3 protein: CASSSSGGGYTF
J gene: TRBJ1-1; V gene: TRBV3-1/TRBV3-2; CDR3 protein: CASSQVLRDTEAFF
J gene: TRBJ1-6; V gene: TRBV7-3; CDR3 protein: CASSPGGGRNSPLHF
J gene: TRBJ2-2; V gene: TRBV10-2; CDR3 protein: CASSEVGAIRTGELFF
J gene: TRBJ1-2; V gene: TRBV11-2; CDR3 protein: CASSLDRNYGYTF
J gene: TRBJ1-2; V gene: TRBV19; CDR3 protein: CASTVTGGAYGYTF
J gene: TRBJ1-1; V gene: TRBV3-1/TRBV3-2; CDR3 protein: CASSGRDRQNTEAFF
J gene: TRBJ2-6; V gene: TRBV11-2; CDR3 protein: CASSLGAVGANVLTF
J gene: TRBJ1-1; V gene: TRBV7-2; CDR3 protein: CASSSTDGGTEAFF
J gene: TRBJ2-5; V gene: TRBV5-1; CDR3 protein: CASSSLGVQGETQYF
J gene: TRBJ1-6; V gene: TRBV25-1; CDR3 protein: CATQGRTKNNSPLHF
J gene: TRBJ2-1; V gene: TRBV3-1/TRBV3-2; CDR3 protein: CASSHGTGPEQFF
J gene: TRBJ2-1; V gene: TRBV7-2; CDR3 protein: CASRRAASASSYNEQFF
J gene: TRBJ1-1; V gene: TRBV5-1; CDR3 protein: CASSLGQDQTEAFF
J gene: TRBJ1-1; V gene: TRBV11-3; CDR3 protein: CASSLGGTAYTEAFF
J gene: TRBJ1-1; V gene: TRBV30; CDR3 protein: CAWGGQGRRAEAFF
J gene: TRBJ2-5; V gene: TRBV2; CDR3 protein: CASSPTGRGETQYF
J gene: TRBJ2-2; V gene: TRBV6-1; CDR3 protein: CASSARQGGNTGELFF
J gene: TRBJ1-5; V gene: TRBV28; CDR3 protein: CASSSPGQGDQPQHF
J gene: TRBJ1-2; V gene: TRBV5-1; CDR3 protein: CASSWAGQGYGYTF
J gene: TRBJ2-7; V gene: TRBV19; CDR3 protein: CASRRDSVHEQYF
J gene: TRBJ2-3; V gene: TRBV29-1; CDR3 protein: CSVDPGGTDTQYF
J gene: TRBJ2-1; V gene: TRBV2; CDR3 protein: CASSPAGSSYNEQFF
J gene: TRBJ2-2; V gene: TRBV7-6; CDR3 protein: CASSFIAGGNTGELFF
J gene: TRBJ1-5; V gene: TRBV19; CDR3 protein: CASSPTGSHQPQHF
J gene: TRBJ2-3; V gene: TRBV29-1; CDR3 protein: CSVEDLDRGILWTDTQYF
J gene: TRBJ2-3; V gene: TRBV6-2/TRBV6-3; CDR3 protein: CASSRGQGVGDTQYF
J gene: TRBJ2-7; V gene: TRBV10-3; CDR3 protein: CAISTRTGTGGEQYF
J gene: TRBJ1-2; V gene: TRBV7-8; CDR3 protein: CASSPFYGYTF
J gene: TRBJ1-5; V gene: TRBV6-4; CDR3 protein: CASSEDREPQPQHF
J gene: TRBJ2-4; V gene: TRBV6-6; CDR3 protein: CASIPTGVDKNIQYF
J gene: TRBJ1-2; V gene: TRBV4-3; CDR3 protein: CASSLTRTVYYGYTF
J gene: TRBJ2-3; V gene: TRBV9; CDR3 protein: CASSVERQGFGTQYF
J gene: TRBJ2-2; V gene: TRBV2; CDR3 protein: CASRPTGPGELFF
J gene: TRBJ1-1; V gene: TRBV12-3/TRBV12-4; CDR3 protein: CASRTGENTEAFF
J gene: TRBJ2-2; V gene: TRBV19; CDR3 protein: CASSINRPNTGELFF
J gene: TRBJ1-6; V gene: TRBV6-5; CDR3 protein: CASSYSGLPGSSPLHF
J gene: TRBJ2-7; V gene: TRBV6-5; CDR3 protein: CASSYSGTSSDEQYF
J gene: TRBJ1-2; V gene: TRBV5-1; CDR3 protein: CASSLDSTYGYTF
J gene: TRBJ1-2; V gene: TRBV11-2; CDR3 protein: CASRGPWAGEGYTF
J gene: TRBJ2-1; V gene: TRBV5-1; CDR3 protein: CASSLMASQAYNEQFF
J gene: TRBJ2-4; V gene: TRBV19; CDR3 protein: CASSIGTGAIAKNIQYF
J gene: TRBJ2-7; V gene: TRBV29-1; CDR3 protein: CSVGRTGTYEQYF
J gene: TRBJ1-5; V gene: TRBV2; CDR3 protein: CASSTGQGTVQPQHF